This T cell receptor beta chain emerged from a study of T cells in Graves' hyperthyroidism and ophthalmopathy. Findings of the study overall: Blood also carried most thyroid clonotypes expanded above 0.001. The model identified upcoming ophthalmopathy a median approximately 6.4 months ahead of onset.

TCR beta CDR3 sequences were amplified from RNA transcripts. TCR CDR3 regions were first amplified by RT-PCR with HTBI primers. TCRdb fed the multiplex PCR reads into MiXCR, producing one record per CDR3 protein. The sample yields about 520,000 distinct CDR3 sequences, 20% to 25% seen once. Newly diagnosed hyperthyroidism, duration under 2 months, in patients aged 18 to 65. Cells are PBMCs isolated from about 10 ml of fresh blood. Concerning this clonotype: Its cognate antigen is unknown.

The sequence derives from a young man with Graves' hyperthyroidism. Specimen: blood.

CDR3: CASSSGQGIDGYTF. DNA for the CDR3: TGTGCCAGCAGCTCGGGACAGGGAATTGATGGCTACACCTTC. This chain joins TRBV5-6 and TRBJ1-2, with 9 bases aligning to TRBD1. The CDR3 loop spans 14 amino acids. Germline V gives CDR1 SGHDT, CDR2 YYEEEE. The ends lost 3 bases at V and 6 bases at J; junction bases unmatched: 6.